This passage covers 31 T cell receptor beta chains from one sample sequenced in a study of T cell changes during pregnancy in multiple sclerosis. Libraries were prepared by immunoSEQ multiplex PCR; TCRdb keeps only in-frame clonotypes and omits some of them. Counted here are roughly 15,000 clones, just under 85% occurring once; the ten biggest clones make up more than 8.5%. The sample consisted of CD8+ T cells from peripheral blood mononuclear cells, taken in the second trimester of pregnancy. The receptors were sampled from a female donor in good health, enrolled as a control in a pregnancy study.

V and J are TRBV6-6 and TRBJ1-2; 7 positions agree with TRBD1. This CDR3 spans 15 amino acids. Germline values: CDR1 MNHNY, CDR2 SVGAGI (reference sequence). Trimming took 7 bases from V and 4 from J; bases not matched to a gene: 12. This CDR3 is CASILSTGPGYGYTF. CDR3 DNA: TGTGCCAGCATTTTATCGACAGGGCCGGGCTATGGCTACACCTTC.

The chain uses TRBV6-6 and TRBJ1-1; D perhaps matches TRBD1 (6 bases). Germline CDR1 is MNHNY and CDR2 is SVGAGI (reference sequence). Trimming pared 8 bases from V and 5 bases from J, leaving 12 bases between. The CDR3 consists of 12 residues. The CDR3 bases are TGTGCCAGCGACAAGGGGGGGACTGAAGCTTTCTTT. It specifies CASDKGGTEAFF.

The chain carries TRBV6-4 and TRBJ2-3, with 8 nucleotides matching TRBD2. The CDR3 has 14 amino acids. CDR1 MRHNA and CDR2 SNTAGT come from the germline V gene. Trimming removed 6 bases from V and 0 bases from J; junction bases left unmatched: 2. CDR3 coding DNA: TGTGCCAGCAGCGAGCGGGGGAGCACAGATACGCAGTATTTT. This translates into CASSERGSTDTQYF.

The chain carries TRBV6-5 and TRBJ2-1, with D maybe TRBD2 (7 bases). CDR1 is MNHEY and CDR2 is SVGAGI in the germline V gene. The CDR3 runs 14 residues. Trimming shortened V by 2 bases and J by 5 bases, and 10 bases separated the two germline ends. The chain's CDR3 is CASSYRGGNNEQFF. The DNA of the CDR3 is TGTGCCAGCAGTTACAGGGGGGGTAACAATGAGCAGTTCTTC.

The chain links TRBV11-2 to TRBJ1-1, with a possible D match to TRBD1 (5 bases). Germline CDR1 reads SGHAT; CDR2 reads FQNNGV. The V end was cut by 5 bases, the J end by 1 base, with 26 bases between. The CDR3 totals 19 residues. The chain's CDR3 is CASSPGQGTLTGSNTEAFF. In DNA, the CDR3 is TGTGCCAGCAGCCCCGGCCAGGGAACCCTGACCGGATCGAACACTGAAGCTTTCTTT.

DNA of the CDR3: TGTGCCAGCAGCTTGGGTGGGACAGGGATTCGAACCTACGAGCAGTACTTC. This codes for CASSLGGTGIRTYEQYF. The V call is TRBV11-1, the J call TRBJ2-7, with 9 bases aligning to TRBD1. After removal of 3 bases from V and 2 bases from J, the junction contained 11 bases not matched to a gene. The CDR3 is 17 amino acids. Germline assignment: CDR1 SGHAT and CDR2 FQDESV (reference sequence).

The CDR3 DNA is TGTGCCTGGAGTGTAGGGGATGATTCCTACGAGCAGTACTTC. Amino acids: CAWSVGDDSYEQYF. The chain combines TRBV30 with TRBJ2-7; TRBD1 might be the D (5 bases). V was pared by 0 bases and J by 1 base, with 10 bases between. Germline V gives CDR1 GTSNPN, CDR2 SVGIG (reference sequence). There are 14 residues in the CDR3.

This clone was counted only a few times. The rearrangement joins TRBV27 to TRBJ1-2, with 8 positions matching TRBD1. Germline CDR1 and CDR2: MNHEY and SMNVEV (reference sequence). Trimming at V came to 7 bases and at J to 6 bases, leaving 7 bases not matched to a gene. The CDR3 runs 13 residues. The CDR3 DNA is TGTGCCAGCAAACCGGGACAGGAGGATGGCTACACCTTC. Translating it yields CASKPGQEDGYTF.

This clone was recorded only once. A read error may produce the germline difference seen at one junction end. The chain recombines TRBV7-7 with TRBJ2-5, with D perhaps TRBD2 (6 bases). TRBJ2-7 matches the DNA end more closely, so the J call is doubtful. Germline V gives CDR1 SSHAT, CDR2 FNYEAQ (reference sequence). CDR3 length: 13 residues. CDR3 loop: CASSLSGGTEQYF. The DNA of the CDR3 is TGTGCTAGCAGCTTATCCGGGGGAACCGAGCAGTACTTC.

This rearrangement joins TRBV5-1 to TRBJ2-3, with D possibly matching TRBD1 (5 bases). Trimming pared 0 bases from V and 1 base from J, leaving 9 bases between. This CDR3 contains 15 residues. Per the germline V gene, CDR1 is SGHRS and CDR2 is YFSETQ. The CDR3 loop reads CASSLAGRGTDTQYF. In DNA, the CDR3 is TGCGCCAGCAGCTTGGCCGGCAGGGGCACAGATACGCAGTATTTT.

This clone was seen a single time. The chain uses TRBV5-6 and TRBJ2-2, with 10 bases matching TRBD2. Germline CDR1 and CDR2: SGHDT and YYEEEE. The CDR3 covers 16 residues. V lost 3 bases and J lost 0; bases outside the gene matches: 2. CDR3: CASSSGLAANTGELFF. CDR3 in DNA: TGTGCCAGCAGCTCCGGACTAGCGGCGAACACCGGGGAGCTGTTTTTT. Drawing the rest from reference TRBV5-6 and TRBJ2-2, the complete variable domain is DAGVTQSPTHLIKTRGQQVTLRCSPKSGHDTVSWYQQALGQGPQFIFQYYEEEERQRGNFPDRFSGHQFPNYSSELNVNALLLGDSALYLCASSSGLAANTGELFFGEGSRLTVL.

This chain joins TRBV27 and TRBJ2-3; D possibly corresponds to TRBD2 (5 bases). Looked up from germline, CDR1 is MNHEY and CDR2 is SMNVEV (reference sequence). This CDR3 has 18 residues. V was clipped by 1 base and J by 1 base, with 18 bases between them. CDR3 loop: CASSLYRHPPGGTDTQYF. CDR3 coding DNA: TGTGCCAGCAGTTTATACCGCCACCCCCCCGGGGGCACAGATACGCAGTATTTT.

The chain is built from TRBV10-3 and TRBJ2-1; 8 bases map to TRBD2. CDR1 is ENHRY, CDR2 SYGVKD, per germline. This CDR3 is built from 15 residues. V shed 8 bases and J 4 bases; nucleotides not matched to a gene: 10. Here the CDR3 DNA reads TGTGCCATCCGTACCGGGGGGGCGGGTTACAATGAGCAGTTCTTC. Protein sequence: CAIRTGGAGYNEQFF.

This rearrangement joins TRBV15 to TRBJ2-5; D is unresolved. The germline CDR1 and CDR2 sequences are LNHNV and YYDKDF (reference sequence). The V gene lost 1 base and the J gene lost 1 base, with 7 bases spanning the gap. The CDR3 runs to 14 residues. CDR3 loop: CATSRVPSQETQYF. In nucleotides, the CDR3 is TGTGCCACCAGCAGAGTCCCCAGCCAAGAGACCCAGTACTTC.

This chain connects TRBV6-5 to TRBJ1-2, with 8 bases lining up with TRBD1. Germline V gene lookup returns CDR1 MNHEY and CDR2 SVGAGI. After removal of 6 bases from V and 6 bases from J, the junction contained 12 bases not matched to a gene. This CDR3 spans 15 amino acids. In DNA form, the CDR3 reads TGTGCCAGCAGCGCCAAGACAGGGGCTCGTCATGGCTACACCTTC. It encodes CASSAKTGARHGYTF.

The chain has TRBV18 and TRBJ2-4, with D maybe TRBD1 (6 bases). The CDR3 totals 13 residues. V lost 6 bases to trimming and J lost 7 bases, with 13 bases between them. Germline assignment: CDR1 KGHSH and CDR2 LQKENI. CDR3 bases: TGTGCCAGCTCCCGTCGACAGGAGAACATTCAGTACTTC. Protein product: CASSRRQENIQYF.

Written as DNA, the CDR3 is TGTGCCAGCAGCCCCCTGACCGGGGAGCTGTTTTTT. Its protein product is CASSPLTGELFF. The V and J genes are TRBV7-3 and TRBJ2-2; no clear D. CDR3 size: 12 residues. Germline CDR1 reads SGHTA; CDR2 reads FQGTGA. V lost 5 bases, J lost 5 bases, and 6 bases lay in between.

This clone was counted once. The chain links TRBV14 to TRBJ1-5; TRBD1 matches at 7 bases. The germline V gene has CDR1 SGHDN and CDR2 FVKESK. Trimming at V came to 5 bases and at J to 6 bases, leaving 10 bases not matched to a gene. The CDR3 loop spans 15 amino acids. CDR3 in DNA: TGTGCCAGCAGCACCCGACAGGGACCCGCTCAGCCCCAGCATTTT. It yields the protein CASSTRQGPAQPQHF.

The rearrangement uses TRBV30 and TRBJ2-1, with 10 bases identical to TRBD2. The CDR3 has 12 amino acids. V was clipped by 4 bases and J by 8 bases; unmatched bases: 2. Germline CDR1 GTSNPN, CDR2 SVGIG (reference sequence). CDR3 nucleotide sequence: TGTGCCTGGACTAGCGGGGGCTATGAGCAGTTCTTC. Protein product: CAWTSGGYEQFF.

This chain joins TRBV10-3 and TRBJ2-7; 9 bases agree with TRBD2. The CDR3 totals 14 residues. V lost 10 bases and J lost 7; bases outside the gene matches: 14. CDR1 and CDR2 from the germline V gene are ENHRY and SYGVKD. The chain's CDR3 is CATLAGAPPGEQYF. CDR3 sequence (DNA): TGTGCCACTTTAGCGGGGGCGCCCCCTGGGGAGCAGTACTTC.

This clone is categorized as large. The chain couples TRBV2 to TRBJ1-4; D perhaps matches TRBD1 (5 bases). V lost 6 bases to trimming and J lost 0 bases, with 14 bases between them. CDR3 length: 16 residues. CDR1 SNHLY and CDR2 FYNNEI come from the germline V gene. In DNA, the CDR3 is TGTGCCAGCAGCGCTGACAGATATTCAACTAATGAAAAACTGTTTTTT. Protein product: CASSADRYSTNEKLFF.

V is TRBV28 and J is TRBJ1-6, with a possible D match to TRBD1 (6 bases). CDR3 length: 16 amino acids. The ends were cut back, 5 bases at V and 3 bases at J, with 14 bases in the middle. Per germline, CDR1 MDHEN and CDR2 SYDVKM. DNA of the CDR3: TGTGCCAGCAGTGAACCGGGACACCTCTATAATTCACCCCTCCACTTT. Translation: CASSEPGHLYNSPLHF.

The chain links TRBV14 to TRBJ2-3; D possibly corresponds to TRBD2 (5 bases). Germline CDR1 is SGHDN and CDR2 is FVKESK. The CDR3 totals 14 residues. V lost 3 bases and J lost 5, with 12 bases in between. The CDR3 nucleotides are TGTGCCAGCAGCCACAGGCTAGCATTAGATACGCAGTATTTT. Protein product: CASSHRLALDTQYF.

This rearrangement joins TRBV29-1 to TRBJ2-1; TRBD1 is a possible D gene (6 bases). Germline V gives CDR1 SQVTM, CDR2 ANQGSEA. CDR3 size: 13 residues. Trimming took 3 bases from V and 5 from J, leaving 11 bases between them. The CDR3 protein is CSVETGLNNEQFF. DNA for the CDR3: TGCAGCGTTGAGACAGGTCTAAACAATGAGCAGTTCTTC.

The chain employs TRBV27 and TRBJ2-7; tentative D call: TRBD2 (6 bases). Germline V gene lookup returns CDR1 MNHEY and CDR2 SMNVEV (reference sequence). CDR3 length: 15 amino acids. Between the trimmed V and J ends, which lost 4 bases and 7 bases, there was a span of 20 bases. In nucleotides, the CDR3 is TGTGCCAGCAGTTCGGCTGACAATCATGCGGGGGAGCAGTACTTC. It translates to CASSSADNHAGEQYF.

The chain links TRBV5-4 to TRBJ1-6, with a weak D call TRBD1 (6 bases). The CDR3 totals 16 residues. V was pared by 3 bases and J by 2 bases, with 12 bases between. CDR1 is SGHNT and CDR2 is YYREEE in the germline V gene (reference sequence). This CDR3 reads CASSSQGFAYNSPLHF. The CDR3 coding sequence is TGTGCCAGCAGCTCCCAGGGGTTCGCCTATAATTCACCCCTCCACTTT. Variable domain in full (rest from reference TRBV5-4 and TRBJ1-6): ETGVTQSPTHLIKTRGQQVTLRCSSQSGHNTVSWYQQALGQGPQFIFQYYREEENGRGNFPPRFSGLQFPNYSSELNVNALELDDSALYLCASSSQGFAYNSPLHFGNGTRLTVT.

The chain combines TRBV5-8 with TRBJ2-2; 7 bases line up with TRBD2. Germline lookup yields CDR1 SGHTS and CDR2 YDEGEE. The V and J ends lost 4 bases and 3 bases, in that order; junction bases with no gene match: 6. The length of the CDR3 is 15 residues. The CDR3 sequence: CASSPGGIYTGELFF. The CDR3 nucleotides are TGTGCCAGCAGCCCCGGGGGGATCTACACCGGGGAGCTGTTTTTT.

The chain recombines TRBV7-3 with TRBJ1-2; perhaps TRBD1 as D (6 bases). V shed 4 bases and J shed 6 bases, with 12 bases lying between them. The germline gives CDR1 SGHTA, CDR2 FQGTGA. The CDR3 is 13 amino acids. Here the CDR3 DNA reads TGTGCCAGCAGCTCCACAGGGTCGGATGGCTACACCTTC. Amino acids: CASSSTGSDGYTF.

The rearrangement links TRBV6-6 to TRBJ2-7; 9 bases fit TRBD1. J lost 3 bases, V lost 8 bases, and 5 bases had no gene match. The CDR3 is 13 residues long. Germline V CDR1 and CDR2: MNHNY, SVGAGI (reference sequence). The CDR3 spells CASGPGQGYEQYF. The DNA for the CDR3 is TGTGCCAGCGGACCGGGACAGGGCTACGAGCAGTACTTC.

By share of the sample, this clone is medium-sized. V gene TRBV5-1 combines with J gene TRBJ1-6; the D gene is possibly TRBD1 (6 bases). Trimming took off 0 bases at V and 13 bases at J, with 11 bases between the two ends. The germline V gene has CDR1 SGHRS and CDR2 YFSETQ. The CDR3 runs to 13 residues. The CDR3 DNA is TGCGCCAGCAGCTTGGAGGGGGATCGGCCCCTCCACTTT. It is translated as CASSLEGDRPLHF.

The chain combines TRBV9 with TRBJ2-1; the D is unclear. The CDR3 runs to 14 residues. The V end was cut by 2 bases, the J end by 1 base, with 7 bases between. The germline gives CDR1 SGDLS, CDR2 YYNGEE. This CDR3 reads CASSVSGSYNEQFF. CDR3 sequence (DNA): TGTGCCAGCAGCGTTTCGGGTTCCTACAATGAGCAGTTCTTC.